Presented here are 20 T cell receptor beta chains from one specimen sequenced in a study of beta chain features in type 1 diabetes. The sequenced template was cDNA made from the entire isolated RNA. Only in-frame clones appear in the TCRdb table, and some are missing; sequencing was by immunoSEQ multiplex PCR. The profile shows some 150,000 clones, 11% of them singletons. Sequencing input: central memory CD4+ T cells from blood. These receptors were collected from a young man in good health.

The chain carries TRBV28 and TRBJ2-1; D is tentatively TRBD1 or TRBD2 (6 bases each). CDR1 MDHEN and CDR2 SYDVKM come from the germline V gene. V gave up 1 base and J gave up 8 bases, with 15 bases separating them. The length of the CDR3 is 15 residues. The chain's CDR3 is CASSLFGGHNDEQFF. The DNA for the CDR3 is TGTGCCAGCAGTTTATTTGGGGGGCATAACGATGAGCAGTTCTTC. Looking up the rest from reference TRBV28 and TRBJ2-1 gives the full variable domain: DVKVTQSSRYLVKRTGEKVFLECVQDMDHENMFWYRQDPGLGLRLIYFSYDVKMKEKGDIPEGYSVSREKKERFSLILESASTNQTSMYLCASSLFGGHNDEQFFGPGTRLTVL.

A few counts support this clone. This chain joins TRBV2 and TRBJ2-1, with D maybe TRBD2 (5 bases). Germline CDR1 SNHLY, CDR2 FYNNEI. V dropped 5 bases and J dropped 8 bases, with 10 bases sitting between them. This CDR3 comprises 12 residues. As DNA, the CDR3 is TGTGCCAGCAGTTTCCTAGCCGATGAGCAGTTCTTC. Its protein product is CASSFLADEQFF.

This clone was found a few times. The CDR3 loop is CASRTGQGPDTQYF. CDR3 coding DNA: TGTGCCAGCAGGACCGGACAGGGCCCAGATACGCAGTATTTT. The chain joins TRBV2 to TRBJ2-3, with 8 bases identical to TRBD1. Trimming at V came to 6 bases and at J to 4 bases, leaving 6 bases not matched to a gene. Germline V gives CDR1 SNHLY, CDR2 FYNNEI. This CDR3 is 14 amino acids long.

This clone showed up just a few times. The chain is built from TRBV5-6 and TRBJ2-5; D is undetermined. Germline V gene data show CDR1 as SGHDT and CDR2 as YYEEEE. The V end lost 0 bases, the J end lost 1 base, and 7 bases lay between the germline ends. The CDR3 extends over 14 amino acids. CDR3 sequence reads: CASSLAMGQETQYF. The CDR3, as DNA: TGTGCCAGCAGCTTGGCGATGGGCCAAGAGACCCAGTACTTC.

V and J are TRBV6-7 and TRBJ2-5, with D perhaps TRBD1 (5 bases). TRBV6-7 is an ORF, with its function uncertain. CDR3 length: 14 amino acids. The V gene lost 5 bases and the J gene lost 5 bases, with 15 bases spanning the gap. The chain's CDR3 is CASSMFQGTETQYF. For the CDR3, the DNA is TGTGCCAGCAGTATGTTTCAGGGTACGGAGACCCAGTACTTC.

This clone appeared a few times. The chain uses TRBV6-6 and TRBJ1-2, with TRBD1 matching over 8 bases. The V segment lost 10 bases and the J segment 7 bases; nucleotides outside the gene matches: 5. CDR3 length: 11 residues. Per germline, CDR1 MNHNY and CDR2 SVGAGI (reference sequence). DNA for the CDR3: TGTGCCACCACAGGGGGTATTGGCTACACCTTC. Translating it yields CATTGGIGYTF.

This clone was counted a few times. The chain is built from TRBV10-3 and TRBJ2-1; the match to TRBD2 covers 8 bases. There are 16 residues in the CDR3. Losses at the gene ends were 4 bases for V and 9 bases for J; bases not matched to a gene: 14. Germline loops: CDR1 ENHRY, CDR2 SYGVKD. The CDR3 DNA reads TGTGCCATCAGTGCCTCCGGCGGAGGACTAGCCTTTGAGCAGTTCTTC. Translated, it gives CAISASGGGLAFEQFF.

The CDR3 DNA is TGTGCCAGCAGTTTAGGCCGGGGGGTGTCAAACATTCAGTACTTC. It specifies CASSLGRGVSNIQYF. The chain recombines TRBV27 with TRBJ2-4; 7 bases match TRBD2. The CDR3 extends over 15 amino acids. Germline V gives CDR1 MNHEY, CDR2 SMNVEV (reference sequence). Germline trimming cut 2 bases from V and 6 bases from J; bases unmatched to any gene: 7.

This clone has only a few counts. One end of the junction varies from germline; a read error may be responsible. J is TRBJ2-7 and V is TRBV6-6, with D possibly being TRBD2 (5 bases). The CDR3 is made up of 14 amino acids. Germline V gene data show CDR1 as MNHNY and CDR2 as SVGAGI (reference sequence). CDR3 sequence reads: CAISLTGEYYEQYF. CDR3 in DNA: TGTGCCATCAGTCTAACCGGGGAATACTACGAGCAGTACTTC.

This chain joins TRBV18 and TRBJ1-5; possibly TRBD1 for D (6 bases). Trimming cost V 3 bases and J 7 bases, with 19 bases left between them. CDR3 size: 16 residues. In germline, CDR1 is KGHSH, CDR2 LQKENI. The CDR3: CASSPETGSSGQPQHF. CDR3 coding DNA: TGTGCCAGCTCACCTGAAACAGGGTCCTCAGGACAGCCCCAGCATTTT.

This clone was counted only a few times. The rearrangement joins TRBV9 to TRBJ2-7; a possible D gene is TRBD2 (5 bases). The V gene lost 0 bases and the J gene lost 3 bases, with 13 bases spanning the gap. The CDR3 has 15 amino acids. Looked up from germline, CDR1 is SGDLS and CDR2 is YYNGEE. This CDR3 reads CASSVEGRRGYEQYF. DNA for the CDR3: TGTGCCAGCAGCGTAGAAGGCAGACGGGGCTACGAGCAGTACTTC. The full variable domain, rest sourced from reference TRBV9 and TRBJ2-7, is DSGVTQTPKHLITATGQRVTLRCSPRSGDLSVYWYQQSLDQGLQFLIQYYNGEERAKGNILERFSAQQFPDLHSELNLSSLELGDSALYFCASSVEGRRGYEQYFGPGTRLTVT.

This clone was seen more than once but under ten times. The chain links TRBV9 to TRBJ2-7; a weak D match, TRBD2 (6 bases). The germline CDR1 and CDR2 sequences are SGDLS and YYNGEE. This CDR3 has 16 residues. The V end was cut by 4 bases, the J end by 1 base, with 18 bases between. CDR3 residues: CASSPGRLQLSYEQYF. The CDR3 bases are TGTGCCAGCAGCCCCGGGAGACTACAACTATCCTACGAGCAGTACTTC.

The table lists this clone with a few counts. This sequence joins TRBV7-3 and TRBJ2-2; 9 nucleotides align to TRBD1. The V and J ends lost 5 bases and 4 bases, in that order; junction bases with no gene match: 2. The CDR3 is 14 amino acids. Germline V gene data show CDR1 as SGHTA and CDR2 as FQGTGA. The CDR3 sequence: CASSGDRATGELFF. Here the CDR3 DNA reads TGTGCCAGCAGCGGGGACAGGGCCACCGGGGAGCTGTTTTTT.

Concerning this clone: Other DNA sequences from this sample encode an identical CDR3 as well. The V gene is TRBV5-6, the J gene TRBJ2-5, with TRBD1 identical over 7 bases. V gave up 4 bases and J gave up 5 bases; unmatched junction bases: 5. This CDR3 has 13 residues. Per germline, CDR1 SGHDT and CDR2 YYEEEE. The CDR3 protein is CASSRTGAETQYF. In nucleotides, the CDR3 is TGTGCCAGCAGCCGGACAGGCGCCGAGACCCAGTACTTC.

The rearrangement joins TRBV4-2 to TRBJ1-3; D gene ambiguous. Per the germline V gene, CDR1 is LGHNA and CDR2 is YNFKEQ. There are 15 residues in the CDR3. V was trimmed by 0 bases and J by 1 base, leaving 7 bases between them. CDR3 bases: TGTGCCAGCAGCCAAGAAGTCGTGTCTGGAAACACCATATATTTT. Its protein product is CASSQEVVSGNTIYF.

CDR3 nucleotide sequence: TGTGCCAGCAGCGCCCGACGGGTTGGTCAGCCCCAGCATTTT. Translation: CASSARRVGQPQHF. The chain joins TRBV9 to TRBJ1-5; the D is unclear. Trimming cost V 3 bases and J 6 bases, with 13 bases left between them. This CDR3 is 14 amino acids long. Per the germline V gene, CDR1 is SGDLS and CDR2 is YYNGEE.

The chain has TRBV7-9 and TRBJ1-2; 7 bases fit TRBD1. This CDR3 region has 16 residues. The germline gives CDR1 SEHNR, CDR2 FQNEAQ (reference sequence). After removal of 6 bases from V and 3 bases from J, the junction contained 13 bases not matched to a gene. CDR3 in DNA: TGTGCCAGCAGACCTCGACAGGGTGAAGACGACTATGGCTACACCTTC. This codes for CASRPRQGEDDYGYTF.

This clone was observed a few times. The V and J genes are TRBV9 and TRBJ2-3; no clear D gene. The CDR3 covers 16 residues. V lost 0 bases to trimming and J lost 2 bases, with 13 bases between them. CDR1 and CDR2 from the germline V gene are SGDLS and YYNGEE. The DNA for the CDR3 is TGTGCCAGCAGCGTAGCTTCAACAGCGCTCACAGATACGCAGTATTTT. Translated: CASSVASTALTDTQYF.

This rearrangement joins TRBV11-2 to TRBJ1-3, with no clear D. Germline V gene lookup returns CDR1 SGHAT and CDR2 FQNNGV. V was shortened by 4 bases and J by 2 bases, with 12 bases between the two germline ends. This CDR3 region has 15 residues. The CDR3 here is CASSSSWSPGNTIYF. The CDR3 coding sequence is TGTGCCAGCAGCTCATCATGGTCCCCTGGAAACACCATATATTTT.

The rearrangement uses TRBV19 and TRBJ2-4; D may be TRBD2 (5 bases). V was trimmed by 5 bases and J by 8 bases, leaving 16 bases between them. Germline V CDR1 and CDR2: LNHDA, SQIVND (reference sequence). The CDR3 spans 14 residues. This CDR3 is CASSVRLLEDIQYF. For the CDR3, the DNA is TGTGCCAGTAGTGTCCGACTACTAGAGGACATTCAGTACTTC.